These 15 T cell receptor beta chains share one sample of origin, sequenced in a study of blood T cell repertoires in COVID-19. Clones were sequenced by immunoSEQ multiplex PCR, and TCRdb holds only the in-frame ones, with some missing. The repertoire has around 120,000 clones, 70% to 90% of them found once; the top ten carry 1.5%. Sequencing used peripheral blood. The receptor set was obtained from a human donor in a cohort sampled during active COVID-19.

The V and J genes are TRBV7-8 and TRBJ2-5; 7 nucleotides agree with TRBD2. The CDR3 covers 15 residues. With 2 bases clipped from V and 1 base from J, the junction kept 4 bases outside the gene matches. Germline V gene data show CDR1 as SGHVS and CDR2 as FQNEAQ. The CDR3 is CASSLRWGGQETQYF. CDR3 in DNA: TGTGCCAGCAGCTTACGGTGGGGGGGCCAAGAGACCCAGTACTTC.

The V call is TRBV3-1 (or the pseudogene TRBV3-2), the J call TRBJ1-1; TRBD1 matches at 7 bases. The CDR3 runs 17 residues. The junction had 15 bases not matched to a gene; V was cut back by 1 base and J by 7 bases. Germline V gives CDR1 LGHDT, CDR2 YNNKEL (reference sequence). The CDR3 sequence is CASSQAEEGATLYEAFF. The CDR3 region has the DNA TGTGCCAGCAGCCAAGCAGAGGAGGGGGCCACCCTTTATGAAGCTTTCTTT.

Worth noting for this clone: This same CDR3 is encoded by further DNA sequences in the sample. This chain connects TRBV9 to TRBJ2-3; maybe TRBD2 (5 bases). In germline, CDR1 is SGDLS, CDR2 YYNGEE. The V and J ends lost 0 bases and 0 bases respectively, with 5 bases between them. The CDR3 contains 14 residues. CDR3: CASSVAGSTDTQYF. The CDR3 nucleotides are TGTGCCAGCAGCGTAGCGGGAAGCACAGATACGCAGTATTTT.

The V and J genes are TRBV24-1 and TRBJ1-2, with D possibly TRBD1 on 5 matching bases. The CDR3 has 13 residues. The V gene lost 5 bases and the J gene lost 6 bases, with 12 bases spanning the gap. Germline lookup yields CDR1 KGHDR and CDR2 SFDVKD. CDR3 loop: CATSAGVGDGYTF. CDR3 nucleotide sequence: TGTGCCACCAGTGCTGGGGTAGGGGATGGCTACACCTTC.

DNA of the CDR3: TGTGCCAGCAGCTTCACCGGGACTAGCTACGAGCAGTACTTC. Translation gives CASSFTGTSYEQYF. The chain links TRBV11-2 to TRBJ2-7, with TRBD2 matching over 8 bases. Germline V gene data show CDR1 as SGHAT and CDR2 as FQNNGV. The V gene end was trimmed by 3 bases and the J gene end by 3 bases; junction bases not matched to a gene: 4. CDR3 length equals 14 residues.

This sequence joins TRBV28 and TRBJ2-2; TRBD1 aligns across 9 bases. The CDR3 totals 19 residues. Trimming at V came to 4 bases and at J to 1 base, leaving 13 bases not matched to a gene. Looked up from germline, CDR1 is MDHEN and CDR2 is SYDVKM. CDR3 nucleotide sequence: TGTGCCAGCAGTTCTCGACAGGGGGGCGCACTCGGGAACACCGGGGAGCTGTTTTTT. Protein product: CASSSRQGGALGNTGELFF.

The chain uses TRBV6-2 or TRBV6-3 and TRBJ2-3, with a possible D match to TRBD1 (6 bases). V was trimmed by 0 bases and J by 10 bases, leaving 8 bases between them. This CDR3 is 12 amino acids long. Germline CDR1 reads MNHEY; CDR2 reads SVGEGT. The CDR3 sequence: CASSYSQGAQYF. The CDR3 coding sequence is TGTGCCAGCAGTTACTCACAGGGAGCGCAGTATTTT.

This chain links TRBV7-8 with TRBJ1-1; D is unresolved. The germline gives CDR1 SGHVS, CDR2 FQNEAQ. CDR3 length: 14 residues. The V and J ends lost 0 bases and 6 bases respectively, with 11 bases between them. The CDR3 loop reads CASSLARESAEAFF. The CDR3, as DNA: TGTGCCAGCAGCTTAGCAAGAGAGAGCGCTGAAGCTTTCTTT.

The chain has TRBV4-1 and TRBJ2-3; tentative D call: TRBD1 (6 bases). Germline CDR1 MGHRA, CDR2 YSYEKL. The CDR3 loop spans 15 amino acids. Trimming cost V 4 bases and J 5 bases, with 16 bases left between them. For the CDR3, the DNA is TGCGCCAGCAGCCCTTTTACACAGGGAGTAGATACGCAGTATTTT. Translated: CASSPFTQGVDTQYF.

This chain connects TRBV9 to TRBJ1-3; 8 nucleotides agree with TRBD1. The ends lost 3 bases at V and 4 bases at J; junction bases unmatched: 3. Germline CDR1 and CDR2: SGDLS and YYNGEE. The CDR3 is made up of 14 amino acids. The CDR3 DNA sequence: TGTGCCAGCAGCGACGACAGGGGAGGAAACACCATATATTTT. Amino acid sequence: CASSDDRGGNTIYF.

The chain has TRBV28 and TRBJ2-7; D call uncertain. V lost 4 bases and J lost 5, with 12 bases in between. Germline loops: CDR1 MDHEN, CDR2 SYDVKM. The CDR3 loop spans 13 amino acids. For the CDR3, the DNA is TGTGCCAGCAGTTCGGTCGTGGTAAACGAGCAGTACTTC. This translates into CASSSVVVNEQYF.

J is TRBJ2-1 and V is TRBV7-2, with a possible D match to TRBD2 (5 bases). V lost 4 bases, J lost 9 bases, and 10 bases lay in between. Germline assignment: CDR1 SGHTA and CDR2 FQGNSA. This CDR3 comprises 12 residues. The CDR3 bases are TGTGCCAGCAGCTCGACTACAACTGAGCAGTTCTTC. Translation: CASSSTTTEQFF.

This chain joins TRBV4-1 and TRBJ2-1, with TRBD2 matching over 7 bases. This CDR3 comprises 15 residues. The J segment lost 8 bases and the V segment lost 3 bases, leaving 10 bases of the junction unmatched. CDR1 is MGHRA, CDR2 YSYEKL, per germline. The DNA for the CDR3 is TGCGCCAGCAGCCAGGCCGGGCGAAGCGGGGATGAGCAGTTCTTC. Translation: CASSQAGRSGDEQFF.

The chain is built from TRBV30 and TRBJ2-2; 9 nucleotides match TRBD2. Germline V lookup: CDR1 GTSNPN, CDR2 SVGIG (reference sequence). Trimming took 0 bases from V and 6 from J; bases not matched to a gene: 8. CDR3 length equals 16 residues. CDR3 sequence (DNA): TGTGCCTGGAGTGTACCAAATAGCGGGGGCCCCGGGGAGCTGTTTTTT. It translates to CAWSVPNSGGPGELFF.

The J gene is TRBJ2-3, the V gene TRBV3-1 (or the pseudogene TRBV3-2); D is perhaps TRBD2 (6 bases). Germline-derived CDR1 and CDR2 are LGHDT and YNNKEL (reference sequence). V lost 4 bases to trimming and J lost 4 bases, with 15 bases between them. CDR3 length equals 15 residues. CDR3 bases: TGTGCCAGCAGCCCACTGGGCGGGGACCCAGATACGCAGTATTTT. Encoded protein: CASSPLGGDPDTQYF.